Sequencing of this T cell receptor beta chain was carried out in a study of T cells in Graves' hyperthyroidism and ophthalmopathy. This clonotype was recorded a few times. It was RNA transcripts that yielded the amplified TCR beta CDR3 regions. TCR CDR3 underwent first-round RT-PCR with the HTBI primer set. TCRdb reprocessed the multiplex PCR reads via MiXCR and lists one record per CDR3 protein. The sample holds over 400,000 distinct CDR3 sequences, 20% to 25% seen once. CDR3 length: 13 amino acids. CDR1 is SGHAT and CDR2 is FQNNGV in the germline V gene. V lost 5 bases, J lost 5 bases, and 12 bases lay in between.

The sequencing sample was made of blood. The chain links TRBV11-2 to TRBJ1-1; D gene unclear. This receptor was taken from a woman in her 70s with Graves' ophthalmopathy. CDR3 DNA: TGTGCCAGCAGCCTCAGTGGTTGGACTGAAGCTTTCTTT. As protein: CASSLSGWTEAFF.